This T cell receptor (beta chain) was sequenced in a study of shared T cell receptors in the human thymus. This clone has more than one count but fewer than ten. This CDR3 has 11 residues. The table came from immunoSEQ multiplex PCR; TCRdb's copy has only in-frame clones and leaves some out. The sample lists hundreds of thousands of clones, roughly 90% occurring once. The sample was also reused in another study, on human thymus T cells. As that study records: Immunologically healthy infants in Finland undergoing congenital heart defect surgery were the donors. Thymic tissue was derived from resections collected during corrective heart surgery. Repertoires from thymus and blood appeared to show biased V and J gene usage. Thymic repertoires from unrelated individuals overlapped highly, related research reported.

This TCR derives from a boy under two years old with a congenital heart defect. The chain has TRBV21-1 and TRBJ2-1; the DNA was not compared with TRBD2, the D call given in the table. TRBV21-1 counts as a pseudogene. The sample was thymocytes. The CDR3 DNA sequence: TGTGCCAGCGGGGGGGGCAATGAGCAGTTCTTC. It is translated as CASGGGNEQFF.